Shown below are 13 T cell receptor beta chains from a single sample sequenced in a study of T-cell memory formation after mild COVID-19. Each CDR3 protein is one row after TCRdb ran MiXCR on the 5' RACE reads. The sample yields approximately 490,000 distinct CDR3 sequences, about 20% seen once. The sequenced material came from PBMCs or a T cell subset sorted from them (not recorded which). The receptors shown here come from an adult woman who had mild COVID-19 (a few samples of this study predate the infection). Cell type and time point are not known.

In its sample, this clonotype was seen many times. J is TRBJ2-6 and V is TRBV5-1; no definite D call. The CDR3 extends over 15 amino acids. CDR1 is SGHRS and CDR2 is YFSETQ in the germline V gene. The ends were cut back, 5 bases at V and 0 bases at J, with 9 bases in the middle. CDR3 in amino acids: CASRREDSGANVLTF. CDR3 nucleotides: TGCGCCAGCAGACGAGAAGACTCTGGGGCCAACGTCCTGACTTTC.

The chain links TRBV7-6 to TRBJ2-3; unclear D gene. CDR3 length: 13 residues. Germline values: CDR1 SGHVS, CDR2 FNYEAQ. V lost 6 bases, J lost 0 bases, and 7 bases lay in between. This chain's CDR3 is CASRLQSTDTQYF. The CDR3 nucleotides read TGTGCCAGCAGATTACAGAGCACAGATACGCAGTATTTT.

The gene calls are TRBV10-3 and TRBJ2-7; 8 bases agree with TRBD1. The CDR3 has 15 amino acids. Germline V gene lookup returns CDR1 ENHRY and CDR2 SYGVKD. J was trimmed by 0 bases and V by 10 bases; bases with no gene match: 11. The CDR3, as DNA: TGTGCCACCGCTGCCGACAGGGGAAACTCCTACGAGCAGTACTTC. Translated, it gives CATAADRGNSYEQYF.

This clonotype has only a few counts. The V gene is TRBV5-5, the J gene TRBJ2-2; D may match TRBD1 or TRBD2 (5 bases each). V gave up 4 bases and J gave up 6 bases, with 19 bases separating them. The V gene's germline CDR1 is SGHKS and CDR2 YYEKEE (reference sequence). The CDR3 totals 16 residues. Here the CDR3 DNA reads TGTGCCAGCAGCGATAACATACATTGGGGGTCCGGGGAGCTGTTTTTT. Its protein product is CASSDNIHWGSGELFF. The variable domain in full, with the rest retrieved from reference TRBV5-5 and TRBJ2-2, is DAGVTQSPTHLIKTRGQQVTLRCSPISGHKSVSWYQQVLGQGPQFIFQYYEKEERGRGNFPDRFSARQFPNYSSELNVNALLLGDSALYLCASSDNIHWGSGELFFGEGSRLTVL.

The chain uses TRBV27 and TRBJ2-3; 7 bases agree with TRBD1. The V segment lost 6 bases and the J segment 1 base; nucleotides outside the gene matches: 10. This CDR3 comprises 16 residues. The germline V gene has CDR1 MNHEY and CDR2 SMNVEV (reference sequence). CDR3 loop: CASRPTGAYGTDTQYF. The CDR3 coding sequence is TGTGCCAGCAGGCCAACAGGGGCCTATGGCACAGATACGCAGTATTTT.

This clonotype was detected a few times. The DNA is left out, because the CDR3 cannot be placed on it with certainty; the CDR3 is given as TCRdb lists it. The J gene is TRBJ2-2, the V gene TRBV6-5; the D call TRBD1 from the table was never checked on the DNA. The CDR3 contains 16 residues when both ends are counted. The germline gives CDR1 MNHEY, CDR2 SVGAGI. CDR3 sequence reads: CASSTGTPRRAGELFF.

Only a few counts were recorded for this clonotype. The gene calls are TRBV29-1 and TRBJ2-4; D may correspond to TRBD1 or TRBD2 (5 bases each). The CDR3 consists of 13 residues. V gave up 4 bases and J gave up 0 bases, with 7 bases separating them. Germline CDR1 is SQVTM and CDR2 is ANQGSEA. CDR3 protein: CSVAGGAKNIQYF. The CDR3 nucleotides read TGCAGCGTTGCTGGGGGAGCCAAAAACATTCAGTACTTC.

This chain connects TRBV5-1 to TRBJ1-1; no definite D call. V was trimmed by 0 bases and J by 4 bases, leaving 16 bases between them. CDR3 length: 16 residues. The germline V gene encodes CDR1 SGHRS and CDR2 YFSETQ. The CDR3 loop reads CASSLEVGRVATEAFF. CDR3 coding DNA: TGCGCCAGCAGCTTGGAGGTAGGGAGGGTGGCCACTGAAGCTTTCTTT.

This rearrangement joins TRBV5-1 to TRBJ1-2; D is undetermined. Trimming took off 5 bases at V and 6 bases at J, with 17 bases between the two ends. The CDR3 is made up of 14 amino acids. Germline V CDR1 and CDR2: SGHRS, YFSETQ. CDR3 coding DNA: TGCGCCAGCAGGCGGGATCCTGGGGATCATGGCTACACCTTC. The encoded protein is CASRRDPGDHGYTF.

The chain couples TRBV9 to TRBJ1-1; 9 nucleotides agree with TRBD1. CDR1 and CDR2 (germline): SGDLS, YYNGEE. V was pared by 7 bases and J by 3 bases, with 10 bases of the junction left unmatched. The CDR3 is 15 amino acids. The CDR3 protein is CASGGQGKADTEAFF. CDR3 coding DNA: TGTGCCAGCGGAGGACAGGGGAAGGCGGACACTGAAGCTTTCTTT. Supplemented by reference TRBV9 and TRBJ1-1, the full variable domain reads DSGVTQTPKHLITATGQRVTLRCSPRSGDLSVYWYQQSLDQGLQFLIQYYNGEERAKGNILERFSAQQFPDLHSELNLSSLELGDSALYFCASGGQGKADTEAFFGQGTRLTVV.

This chain links TRBV5-1 with TRBJ2-3, with 13 bases lining up with TRBD2. The germline V gene encodes CDR1 SGHRS and CDR2 YFSETQ. This CDR3 has 16 residues. The J segment lost 5 bases and the V segment lost 4 bases, leaving 7 bases of the junction unmatched. The CDR3 DNA sequence: TGCGCCAGCAGCGGGGGACTAGCGGGAATTCAAGATACGCAGTATTTT. Its translation is CASSGGLAGIQDTQYF. Full variable domain (missing parts from reference TRBV5-1 and TRBJ2-3): KAGVTQTPRYLIKTRGQQVTLSCSPISGHRSVSWYQQTPGQGLQFLFEYFSETQRNKGNFPGRFSGRQFSNSRSEMNVSTLELGDSALYLCASSGGLAGIQDTQYFGPGTRLTVL.

The rearrangement uses TRBV20-1 and TRBJ2-3, with D maybe TRBD2 (5 bases). Trimming shortened V by 2 bases and J by 4 bases, and 10 bases separated the two germline ends. Germline V gene sequence: CDR1 DFQATT, CDR2 SNEGSKA (reference sequence). CDR3 length equals 13 residues. The CDR3 bases are TGCAGTGCTAGACAGGCAGCGGCAGATACGCAGTATTTT. The encoded protein is CSARQAAADTQYF.

This clonotype was observed many times. This chain links TRBV7-9 with TRBJ2-3; D remains ambiguous. CDR1 and CDR2 from the germline V gene are SEHNR and FQNEAQ (reference sequence). The CDR3 consists of 13 residues. Trimming removed 7 bases from V and 2 bases from J, with 10 bases in between. The chain's CDR3 is CASTAGSTDTQYF. In DNA, the CDR3 is TGTGCCAGCACCGCCGGCTCCACAGATACGCAGTATTTT.